This T cell receptor (beta chain) was obtained from a study of early T cells in non-severe SARS-CoV-2 infection (dated by TCRdb to the early 2020s). In the study overall: Because TCR sequencing was done on bulk RNA from unsorted whole blood, the alpha and beta chains could not be paired. Beyond this particular receptor, the publication reports: VDJdb matching was skewed toward anti-spike CD8 responses and likely underestimated virus-specific expansions, missing private and CD4 specificities.

Set within a cohort of healthcare workers in London, UK, this nested case-control study involved weekly PCR testing of nasopharyngeal swabs along with blood sampling. Healthcare workers were recruited during the week of the UK lockdown, between 23 and 31 March 2020, and followed weekly for up to roughly 15 weeks. A note on this clonotype: Its antigen is unknown. No quality values exist for individual bases; no much larger clone is one base distant.

Per the germline V gene, MDHEN is the CDR1 and SYDVKM is the CDR2. Relative to germline, V is missing 8 bases and J is missing 4 bases, with 12 bases of the junction outside any gene match. Taken from cysteine to phenylalanine, the CDR3 has 17 residues. CDR3 DNA only is kept here, 51 bases in frame from base 1. Library method: 5' RACE. Instrument used: NextSeq 500. In the TCR library protocol, unique molecular identifiers were attached to individual cDNA molecules to correct for PCR bias and sequencing error. TCR alpha and beta chains were both sequenced, and the abundances of alpha and beta sequences in each sample were closely correlated with each other. As for the authors' bioinformatics: Decombinator V4 was used to annotate the V gene, J gene and CDR3 of the TCR sequences. TCRs were defined as expanded if a significant change between any two time points was detected under a Poisson model with p below 0.0001. TCR abundances were normalised to the total number of TCRs sequenced per sample and were expressed as counts per million. TRAV1-2 paired with TRAJ12, TRAJ20 or TRAJ33 defined MAIT TCRs, while TRAV10 paired with TRAJ18 defined iNKT TCRs. VDJdb, accessed 1 November 2021, was searched for CMV, EBV and SARS-CoV-2 annotated TCRs, excluding TCRs annotated for multiple antigens. The raw public data were reprocessed by TCRdb itself: fastp quality trimming at Q25, MiXCR clonotype calling, in-frame beta chains only. Each CDR3 protein gets just one entry, which takes the most common genes and DNA from the rows behind it. The authors' filters were not applied to this entry. For this sample the table gives nearly 95,000 distinct CDR3 sequences, of which 16% were detected only once. Of the sample, around 4.9% falls within the top ten clones.

The clonotype was recovered from an adult who was a healthcare worker with PCR-confirmed SARS-CoV-2 infection or an uninfected control (not recorded which). Sequenced material: whole blood, taken at baseline. The rearranged chain carries TRBV28 and TRBJ2-6; 9 middle bases align to TRBD1. The base sequence is TGTGCCAGCGGCCGCGGGACAGGGCTCTCGGGGGCCAACGTCCTGACTTTC. This gives the protein CASGRGTGLSGANVLTF.